The rows below give T cell receptor beta chains drawn from one sample of a study of T cells in Graves' hyperthyroidism and ophthalmopathy. Using its own MiXCR run on the multiplex PCR reads, TCRdb lists one record per CDR3 protein. The top ten clones hold around 10% of a sample with hundreds of thousands of distinct CDR3 sequences, about two fifths of them seen once. Sequencing was done on a sample of blood. Receptor source: a man aged 18 to 30 with Graves' hyperthyroidism. The CDR3 runs from the conserved cysteine through the conserved F or W. The D gene is left open where the match is weak. Rows may omit the clone size; those that give it use once, few, many or a size class.

clone_size	d_call	v_call	j_call	cdr3_nt	cdr3_aa
few	-	TRBV6-6	TRBJ1-2	TGTGCCAGCAGTTACTCGAACAGCGGCTATGGCTACACCTTC	CASSYSNSGYGYTF
-	-	TRBV4-3	TRBJ1-5	TGCGCCAGCAGCCAAGAACTCGAAGGCCAGGGTCTAAATCAGCCCCAGCATTTT	CASSQELEGQGLNQPQHF
-	TRBD1	TRBV2	TRBJ2-1	TGTGCCAGCAGTGAGACAGGGGACTACAATGAGCAGTTCTTC	CASSETGDYNEQFF
few	-	TRBV20-1	TRBJ1-5	TGCAGTGCCCTGGAGCAGATGAGGCAGCCCCAGCATTTT	CSALEQMRQPQHF
many	TRBD1	TRBV7-9	TRBJ1-2	TGTGCCAGCCCTTCGACAGGGGACAGCTACACCTTC	CASPSTGDSYTF
many	TRBD2	TRBV20-1	TRBJ2-7	TGCAGGGCCCGGGGGGAGGGATACGAGCAGTACTTC	CRARGEGYEQYF
-	-	TRBV12-3/TRBV12-4	TRBJ2-7	TGTGCCAGCAGTTTAACCCAGGGGGCGGGAGCGGCCTTC	CASSLTQGAGAAF
-	TRBD2	TRBV6-5	TRBJ2-7	TGTGCCAGCAGTTACTCGACGGGCGGGAGCTCCTACGAGCAGTACTTC	CASSYSTGGSSYEQYF
-	-	TRBV12-3/TRBV12-4	TRBJ1-5	TGTGCCAGCAGTTTAGGGGGGGTAACTCAGCCCCAGCATTTT	CASSLGGVTQPQHF
-	TRBD2	TRBV20-1	TRBJ2-5	TGCAGTGCTAGAGAGCCACTAGCGGGAGGGCCCGGGCGGGAGACCCAGTACTTC	CSAREPLAGGPGRETQYF
many	TRBD2	TRBV7-9	TRBJ2-7	TGTGCCAGCAGCCTAAGGGCTAGCGGGAGCTACGAGCAGTACTTC	CASSLRASGSYEQYF
few	-	TRBV3-1	TRBJ1-3	TGTGCCAGCAGCCCCCTCGACCACTCTGGAAACACCATATATTTT	CASSPLDHSGNTIYF
once	-	TRBV20-1	TRBJ1-5	TGCAGTGCGGCCTGGGGACAGCCCCAGCATTTT	CSAAWGQPQHF
-	-	TRBV12-3/TRBV12-4	TRBJ2-6	TGTGCCAGCAGTAATACGGGGCAGGGCGGGGCCAACGTCCTGACTTTC	CASSNTGQGGANVLTF
few	TRBD1	TRBV5-6	TRBJ1-1	TGTGCCAGCAGCTTGCGGACAGGCACGGTTGAAGCTTTCTTT	CASSLRTGTVEAFF
-	-	TRBV4-1	TRBJ1-5	TGCGCCAGCAGCCAAGAGCTCGGTCCCGTTTCGCCCCAGCATTTT	CASSQELGPVSPQHF
-	TRBD1	TRBV10-2	TRBJ1-5	TGCGCCAGCAGTGCTAGACAGGGACGGAGCAATCAGCCCCAGCATTTT	CASSARQGRSNQPQHF
-	-	TRBV9	TRBJ2-6	TGTGCCAGCAGCACCCGTGGGGACCCTGGGGCCAACGTCCTGACTTTC	CASSTRGDPGANVLTF
many	-	TRBV15	TRBJ1-4	TGTGCCACCAGCACCCCGACCCGGACGAAACTGTTTTTT	CATSTPTRTKLFF
few	TRBD1	TRBV5-6	TRBJ1-1	TGTGCCAGCAGCTGGGCGGACAGGGCGAACACTGAAGCTTTCTTT	CASSWADRANTEAFF
few	TRBD2	TRBV9	TRBJ2-2	TGTGCCAGCAGCCTGAGCGGGAGGGAAACCGGGGAGCTGTTTTTT	CASSLSGRETGELFF
-	-	TRBV2	TRBJ2-3	TGTGCCAGCAGTGGACAGAGCACAGATACGCAGTATTTT	CASSGQSTDTQYF
-	-	TRBV20-1	TRBJ1-1	TGCAGTGCTAGTCGCAGGGGTAGAAGAGGAGCTTTCTTT	CSASRRGRRGAFF
-	-	TRBV9	TRBJ1-1	TGTGCCAGCAGCGTGGGGGGAGGGAGGAACACTGAAGCTTTCTTT	CASSVGGGRNTEAFF